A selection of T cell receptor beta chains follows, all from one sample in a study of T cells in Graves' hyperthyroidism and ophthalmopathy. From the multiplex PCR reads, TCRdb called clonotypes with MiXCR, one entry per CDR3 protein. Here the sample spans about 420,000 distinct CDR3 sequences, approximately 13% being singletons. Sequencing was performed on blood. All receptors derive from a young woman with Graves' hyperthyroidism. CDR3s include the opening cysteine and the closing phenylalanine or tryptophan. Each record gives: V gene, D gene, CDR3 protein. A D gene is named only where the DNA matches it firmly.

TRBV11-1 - CASSPHPTKRADTQYF
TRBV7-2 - CASSWGRLAESYNEQFF
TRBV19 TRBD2 CASSPGLAGAYEQFF
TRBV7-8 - CASSFSGQPQHF
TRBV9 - CASSVGTVSTDTQYF
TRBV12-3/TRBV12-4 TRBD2 CASSTRTSGSPYEQYF
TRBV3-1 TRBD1 CASSQDRSGTGIRTEAFF
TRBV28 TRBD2 CASSSVGGRSHTGELFF
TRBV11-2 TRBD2 CASRRLAGAYEQYF
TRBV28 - CASIPGRTETQYF
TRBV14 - CASSRGSPEKLFF
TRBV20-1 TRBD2 CSAREETSGSHEQFF
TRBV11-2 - CASSLEGAGEQFF
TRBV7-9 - CASSLGKTGTGFVYGYTF
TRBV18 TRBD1 CASSHGQGGNQPQHF
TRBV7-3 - CASSPASGTLGEQYF
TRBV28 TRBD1 CASSFQGQSSNYGYTF
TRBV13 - CASSRAANTEAFF
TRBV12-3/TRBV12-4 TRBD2 CASSLKTSGKGGEQFF
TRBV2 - CASVGSYEQYF
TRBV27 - CASSFVGGDRYEQYF
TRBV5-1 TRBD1 CASSAGQTRTGNTIYF
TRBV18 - CASSPGSRGSNQPQHF
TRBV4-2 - CASGWEGNQPQHF
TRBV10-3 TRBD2 CAISGAGTSGSKTDTQYF
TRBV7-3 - CASSLGSPAPDTQYF
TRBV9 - CASSVEVRQPGNTIYF
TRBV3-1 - CASSQAGQRETQYF